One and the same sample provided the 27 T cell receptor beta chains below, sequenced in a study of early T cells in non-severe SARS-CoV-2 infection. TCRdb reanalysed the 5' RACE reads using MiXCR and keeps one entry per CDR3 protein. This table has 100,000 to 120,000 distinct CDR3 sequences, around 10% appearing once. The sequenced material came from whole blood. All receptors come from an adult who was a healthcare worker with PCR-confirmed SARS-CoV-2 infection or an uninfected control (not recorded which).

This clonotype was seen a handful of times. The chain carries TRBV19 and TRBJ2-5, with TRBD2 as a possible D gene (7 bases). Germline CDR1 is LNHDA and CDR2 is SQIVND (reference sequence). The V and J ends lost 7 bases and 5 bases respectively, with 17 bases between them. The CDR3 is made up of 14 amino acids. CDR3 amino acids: CASMTGGPSETQYF. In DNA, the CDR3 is TGTGCCAGTATGACGGGGGGCCCGTCGGAGACCCAGTACTTC.

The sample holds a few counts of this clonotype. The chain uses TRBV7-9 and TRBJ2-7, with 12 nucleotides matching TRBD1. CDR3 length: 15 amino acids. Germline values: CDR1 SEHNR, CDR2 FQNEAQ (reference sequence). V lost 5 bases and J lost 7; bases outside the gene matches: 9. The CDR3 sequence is CASSGPGQGAEEQYF. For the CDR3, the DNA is TGTGCCAGCAGCGGGCCGGGACAGGGGGCGGAAGAGCAGTACTTC.

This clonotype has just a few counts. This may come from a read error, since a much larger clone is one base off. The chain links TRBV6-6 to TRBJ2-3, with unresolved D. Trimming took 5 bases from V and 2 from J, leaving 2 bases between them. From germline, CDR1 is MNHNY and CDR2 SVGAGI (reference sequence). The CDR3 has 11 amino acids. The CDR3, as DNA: TGTGCCAGCAGTAACACAGATACGCAGTATTTT. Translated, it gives CASSNTDTQYF.

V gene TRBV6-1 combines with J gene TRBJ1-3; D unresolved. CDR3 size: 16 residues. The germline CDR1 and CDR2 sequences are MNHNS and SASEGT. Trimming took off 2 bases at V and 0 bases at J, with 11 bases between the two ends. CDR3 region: CASSEQPISSGNTIYF. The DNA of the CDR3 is TGTGCCAGCAGTGAACAGCCGATCTCCTCTGGAAACACCATATATTTT.

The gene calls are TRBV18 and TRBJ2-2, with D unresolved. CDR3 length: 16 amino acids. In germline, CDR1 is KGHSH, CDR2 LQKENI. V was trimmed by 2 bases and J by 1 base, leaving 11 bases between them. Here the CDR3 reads CASSPTQLMNTGELFF. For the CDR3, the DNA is TGTGCCAGCTCACCAACACAGCTAATGAACACCGGGGAGCTGTTTTTT.

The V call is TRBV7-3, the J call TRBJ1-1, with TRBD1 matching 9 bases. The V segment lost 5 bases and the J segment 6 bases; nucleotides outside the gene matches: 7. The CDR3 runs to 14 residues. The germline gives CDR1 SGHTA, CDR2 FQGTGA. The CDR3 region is CASSPGQGRAEAFF. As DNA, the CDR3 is TGTGCCAGCAGCCCGGGACAGGGAAGAGCTGAAGCTTTCTTT.

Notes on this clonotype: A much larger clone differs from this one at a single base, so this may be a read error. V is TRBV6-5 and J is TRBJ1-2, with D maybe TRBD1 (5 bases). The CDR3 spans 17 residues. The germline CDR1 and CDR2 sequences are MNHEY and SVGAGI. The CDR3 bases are TGTACCAGCAGTTACTCGCTCCAGGGTGCGGGTAACTATGGCTACACCTTC. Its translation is CTSSYSLQGAGNYGYTF.

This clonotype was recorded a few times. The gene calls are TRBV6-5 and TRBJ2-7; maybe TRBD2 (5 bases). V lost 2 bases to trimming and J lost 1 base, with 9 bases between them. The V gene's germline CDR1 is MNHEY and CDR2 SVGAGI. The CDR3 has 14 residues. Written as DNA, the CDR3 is TGTGCCAGCAGTTACGGAGGACGGTCCTACGAGCAGTACTTC. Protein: CASSYGGRSYEQYF.

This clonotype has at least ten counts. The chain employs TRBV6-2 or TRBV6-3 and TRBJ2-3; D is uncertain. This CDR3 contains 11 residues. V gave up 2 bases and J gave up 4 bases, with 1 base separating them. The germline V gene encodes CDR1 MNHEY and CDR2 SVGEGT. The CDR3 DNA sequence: TGTGCCAGCAGTTACCCAGATACGCAGTATTTT. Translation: CASSYPDTQYF.

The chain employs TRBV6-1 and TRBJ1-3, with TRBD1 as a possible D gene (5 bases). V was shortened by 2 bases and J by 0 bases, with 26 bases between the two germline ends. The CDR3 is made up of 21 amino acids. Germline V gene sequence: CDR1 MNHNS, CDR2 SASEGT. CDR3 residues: CASSEHPSPTAVKDSGNTIYF. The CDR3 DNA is TGTGCCAGCAGTGAACACCCAAGCCCGACAGCGGTGAAAGACTCTGGAAACACCATATATTTT.

In nucleotides, the CDR3 is TGTGCCAGCAGTTACCCGCGAGGGACTAGCGGGAGTGGGAGCGAGCAGTACTTC. It is translated as CASSYPRGTSGSGSEQYF. The rearrangement links TRBV6-2 or TRBV6-3 to TRBJ2-7; TRBD2 matches at 14 bases. The CDR3 spans 18 residues. Germline V CDR1 and CDR2: MNHEY, SVGEGT. The V and J ends lost 2 bases and 6 bases, in that order; junction bases with no gene match: 12.

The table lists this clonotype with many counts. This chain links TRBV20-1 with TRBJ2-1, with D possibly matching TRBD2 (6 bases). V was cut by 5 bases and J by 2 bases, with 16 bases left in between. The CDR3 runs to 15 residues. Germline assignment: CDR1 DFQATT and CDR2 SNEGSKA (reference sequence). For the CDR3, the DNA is TGCAGTGCTTCCACACCGGGACTCCCCTACAATGAGCAGTTCTTC. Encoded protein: CSASTPGLPYNEQFF.

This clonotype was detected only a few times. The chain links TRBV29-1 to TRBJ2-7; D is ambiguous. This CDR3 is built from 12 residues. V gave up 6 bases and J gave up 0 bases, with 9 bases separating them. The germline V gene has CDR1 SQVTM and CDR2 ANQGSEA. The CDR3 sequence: CSVVGHSYEQYF. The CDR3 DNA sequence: TGCAGCGTGGTTGGGCACTCCTACGAGCAGTACTTC.

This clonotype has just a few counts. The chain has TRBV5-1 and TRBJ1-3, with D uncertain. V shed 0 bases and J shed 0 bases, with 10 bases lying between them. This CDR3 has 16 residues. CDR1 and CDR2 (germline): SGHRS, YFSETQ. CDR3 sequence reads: CASSLEGRSSGNTIYF. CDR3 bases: TGCGCCAGCAGCTTGGAAGGGAGAAGCTCTGGAAACACCATATATTTT.

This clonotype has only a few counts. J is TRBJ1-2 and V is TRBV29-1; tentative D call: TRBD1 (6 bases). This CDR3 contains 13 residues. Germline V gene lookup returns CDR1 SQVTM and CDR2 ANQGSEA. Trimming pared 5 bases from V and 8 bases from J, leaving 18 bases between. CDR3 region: CSVRTGTGSGYTF. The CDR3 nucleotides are TGCAGCGTTCGAACAGGGACGGGATCCGGCTACACCTTC. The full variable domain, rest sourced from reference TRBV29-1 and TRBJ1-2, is SAVISQKPSRDICQRGTSLTIQCQVDSQVTMMFWYRQQPGQSLTLIATANQGSEATYESGFVIDKFPISRPNLTFSTLTVSNMSPEDSSIYLCSVRTGTGSGYTFGSGTRLTVV.

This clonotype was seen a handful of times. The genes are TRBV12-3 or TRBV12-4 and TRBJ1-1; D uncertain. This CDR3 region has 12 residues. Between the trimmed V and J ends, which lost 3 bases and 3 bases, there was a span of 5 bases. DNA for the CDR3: TGTGCCAGCAGTTTCCCCGACACTGAAGCTTTCTTT. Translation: CASSFPDTEAFF.

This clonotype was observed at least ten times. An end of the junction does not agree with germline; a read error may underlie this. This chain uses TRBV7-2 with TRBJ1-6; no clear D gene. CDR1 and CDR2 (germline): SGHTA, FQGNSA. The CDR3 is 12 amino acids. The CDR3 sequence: CASSQWSLGMVF. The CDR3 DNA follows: TGTGCCAGCAGCCAATGGAGTCTGGGGATGGTTTTT.

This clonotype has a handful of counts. CDR3 region: CAISNTGTGSTDTQYF. The CDR3 coding sequence is TGTGCCATCAGTAATACCGGGACAGGGTCCACAGATACGCAGTATTTT. The rearrangement joins TRBV10-3 to TRBJ2-3; TRBD1 aligns across 9 bases. V shed 5 bases and J 2 bases; nucleotides not matched to a gene: 8. In germline, CDR1 is ENHRY, CDR2 SYGVKD. The CDR3 runs 16 residues.

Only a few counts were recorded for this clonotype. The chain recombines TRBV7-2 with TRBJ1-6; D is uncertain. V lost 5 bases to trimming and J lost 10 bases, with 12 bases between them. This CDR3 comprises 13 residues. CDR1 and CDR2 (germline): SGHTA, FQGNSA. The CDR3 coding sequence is TGTGCCAGCAGCCAGAGGTCTGGGTCACCCCTCCACTTT. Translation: CASSQRSGSPLHF.

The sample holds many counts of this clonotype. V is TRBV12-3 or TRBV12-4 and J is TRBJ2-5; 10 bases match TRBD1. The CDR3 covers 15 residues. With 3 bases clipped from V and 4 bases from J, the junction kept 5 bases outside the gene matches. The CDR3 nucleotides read TGTGCCAGCAGTTTCTCGACAGGGGGCGCAGAGACCCAGTACTTC. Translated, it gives CASSFSTGGAETQYF.

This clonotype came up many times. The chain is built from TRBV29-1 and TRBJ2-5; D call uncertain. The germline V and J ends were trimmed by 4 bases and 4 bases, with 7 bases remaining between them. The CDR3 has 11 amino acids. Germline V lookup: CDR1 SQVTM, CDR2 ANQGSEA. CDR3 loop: CSVAPLETQYF. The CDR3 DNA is TGCAGCGTTGCGCCCCTAGAGACCCAGTACTTC.

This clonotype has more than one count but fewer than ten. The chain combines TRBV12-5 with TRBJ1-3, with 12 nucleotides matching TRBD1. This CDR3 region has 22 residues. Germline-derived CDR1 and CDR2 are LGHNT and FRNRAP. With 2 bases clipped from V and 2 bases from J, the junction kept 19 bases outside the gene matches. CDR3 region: CASGLRDRGLSTPISTGNTIYF. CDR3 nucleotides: TGTGCTAGTGGTTTGAGGGACAGGGGGCTTAGCACCCCCATCAGCACTGGAAACACCATATATTTT.

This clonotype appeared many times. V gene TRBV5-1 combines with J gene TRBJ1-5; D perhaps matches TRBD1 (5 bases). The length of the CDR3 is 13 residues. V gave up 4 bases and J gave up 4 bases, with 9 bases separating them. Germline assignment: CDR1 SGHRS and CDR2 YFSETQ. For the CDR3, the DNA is TGCGCCAGCAGCCCGCAGGGTAATCAGCCCCAGCATTTT. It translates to CASSPQGNQPQHF.

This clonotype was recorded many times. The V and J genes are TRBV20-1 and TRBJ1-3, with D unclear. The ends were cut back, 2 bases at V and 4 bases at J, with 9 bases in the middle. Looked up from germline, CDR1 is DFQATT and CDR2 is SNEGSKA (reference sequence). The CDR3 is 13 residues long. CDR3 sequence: CSARPRGGNTIYF. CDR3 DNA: TGCAGTGCTAGACCCCGAGGGGGAAACACCATATATTTT.

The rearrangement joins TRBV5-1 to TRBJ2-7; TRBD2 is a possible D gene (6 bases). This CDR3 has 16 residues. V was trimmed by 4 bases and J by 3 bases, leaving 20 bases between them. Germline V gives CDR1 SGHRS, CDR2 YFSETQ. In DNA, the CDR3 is TGCGCCAGCAGCCCCTCGAGGCAGGGAGGCCGCTACGAGCAGTACTTC. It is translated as CASSPSRQGGRYEQYF.

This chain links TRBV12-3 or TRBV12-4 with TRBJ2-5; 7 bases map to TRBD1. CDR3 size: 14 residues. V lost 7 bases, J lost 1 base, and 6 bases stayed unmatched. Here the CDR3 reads CASTLQGTQETQYF. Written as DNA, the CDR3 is TGTGCCAGCACCTTACAGGGGACCCAAGAGACCCAGTACTTC.

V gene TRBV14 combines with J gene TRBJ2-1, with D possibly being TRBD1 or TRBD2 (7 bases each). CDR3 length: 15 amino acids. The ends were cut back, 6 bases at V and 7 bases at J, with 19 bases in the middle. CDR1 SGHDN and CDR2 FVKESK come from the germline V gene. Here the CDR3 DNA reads TGTGCCAGCAGTCCCAGGCGACAGGGAGGGAATGAGCAGTTCTTC. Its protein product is CASSPRRQGGNEQFF.